The sequence of this TCR beta chain was determined in a study of cytomegalovirus exposure and HLA in healthy donors. Study outcomes and limitations: Within an earlier analysis, most TCR beta V segments proved productive either about 87% or about 30% of the time.

In the PCR, 60 Vbeta and 13 Jbeta primers were used. The protocol was immunoSEQ multiplex PCR, while the TCRdb copy is restricted to in-frame clones and leaves out a portion. Of 90,000 to 130,000 clones in the sample, roughly 85% were seen once. The CDR3 sequence is 13 residues long. Germline V gene lookup returns CDR1 SGHTA and CDR2 FQGNSA. J lost 4 bases, V lost 1 base, and 0 bases had no gene match. For this clone: Its antigen remains unidentified. Other DNA sequences within the sample encode an identical CDR3.

The TCR comes from a man aged 25-45 years in good health and CMV-seropositive. J is TRBJ1-2 and V is TRBV7-2; 7 bases are shared with TRBD1. The sample was PBMCs. For the CDR3, the DNA is TGTGCCAGCAGCTTAGGACAGGGCTATGGCTACACCTTC. Translation: CASSLGQGYGYTF.